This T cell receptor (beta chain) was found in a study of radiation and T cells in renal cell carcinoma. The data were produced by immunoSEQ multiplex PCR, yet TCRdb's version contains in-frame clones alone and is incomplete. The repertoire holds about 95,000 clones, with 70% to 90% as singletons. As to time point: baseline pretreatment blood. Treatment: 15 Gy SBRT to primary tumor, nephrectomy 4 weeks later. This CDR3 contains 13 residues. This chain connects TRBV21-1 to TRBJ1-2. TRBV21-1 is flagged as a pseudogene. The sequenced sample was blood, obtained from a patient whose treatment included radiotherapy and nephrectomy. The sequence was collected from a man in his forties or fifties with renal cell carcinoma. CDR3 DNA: TGTGCCAGCAGCGAAAGGGAGAACTATGGCTACACCTTC. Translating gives CASSERENYGYTF.